This T cell receptor beta chain appears in the sequencing data of a study of regulatory T cells in long-lasting Graves disease. The CDR3 length is 19 residues. The germline V gene has CDR1 MDHEN and CDR2 SYDVKM. V was clipped by 4 bases and J by 4 bases; unmatched bases: 16. This clonotype appeared a few times. Its specificity is unknown. Findings of the study overall: The study found TRBV28, TRBJ1-2 and TRBJ2-5 favored in persistent disease.

Arm-PCR of CDR3 regions and iRepertoire HTBI primers were used to build TCR beta libraries. TCRdb re-analysed the multiplex PCR reads in MiXCR, keeping a single row per CDR3 protein. The sample contains 400,000 to 500,000 distinct CDR3 sequences, about 15% of which appear only once. As to time point: newly diagnosed GD, antithyroid drugs for less than 3 months. Making the TCR library involved RNA that had been extracted from PBMCs. Separately, the same data were catalogued under a study of T cells in Graves' hyperthyroidism and ophthalmopathy. That paper adds: First-round RT-PCR of the TCR CDR3 relied on the HTBI primer set.

The sample here was peripheral blood mononuclear cells (PBMCs), taken at new diagnosis, from a patient treated with antithyroid drugs. The chain links TRBV28 to TRBJ2-3; TRBD2 matches 11 bases. This receptor was identified in a woman under 40 with Graves disease. CDR3: CASSSPTILAGGAADTQYF. CDR3 sequence (DNA): TGTGCCAGCAGTTCCCCCACAATTCTAGCGGGAGGTGCTGCAGATACGCAGTATTTT.